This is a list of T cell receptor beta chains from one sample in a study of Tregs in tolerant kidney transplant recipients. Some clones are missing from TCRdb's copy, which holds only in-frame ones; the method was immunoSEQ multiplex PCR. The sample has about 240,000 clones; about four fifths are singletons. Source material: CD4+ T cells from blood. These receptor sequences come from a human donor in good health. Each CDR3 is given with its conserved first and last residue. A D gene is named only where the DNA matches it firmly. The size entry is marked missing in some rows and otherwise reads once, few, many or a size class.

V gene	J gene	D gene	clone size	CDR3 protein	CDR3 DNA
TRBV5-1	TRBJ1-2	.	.	CASSLVAPILPYGYTF	TGCGCCAGCAGCTTGGTGGCACCGATCCTCCCCTATGGCTACACCTTC
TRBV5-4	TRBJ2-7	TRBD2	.	CASSWGLAGSYEQCF	TGTGCCAGCAGCTGGGGACTAGCGGGATCCTACGAGCAGTGCTTC
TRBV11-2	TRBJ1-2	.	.	CASSRPGKGVYGYGYTF	TGTGCCAGCAGCCGCCCCGGGAAGGGAGTTTACGGCTATGGCTACACCTTC
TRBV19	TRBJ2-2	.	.	CASSMLVPGELFF	TGTGCCAGTAGTATGCTAGTCCCCGGGGAGCTGTTTTTT
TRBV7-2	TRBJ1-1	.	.	CASSLQGGDTEAFF	TGTGCCAGCAGCTTACAGGGAGGGGACACTGAAGCTTTCTTT
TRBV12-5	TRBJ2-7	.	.	CASGRGQNYYEQYF	TGTGCTAGTGGCCGAGGACAGAATTACTACGAGCAGTACTTC
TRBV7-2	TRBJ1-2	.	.	CASSFLDTDPYGYTF	TGTGCCAGCAGCTTCCTTGACACCGACCCCTATGGCTACACCTTC
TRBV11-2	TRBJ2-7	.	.	CASSLVYEQYF	TGTGCCAGCAGCTTAGTCTACGAGCAGTACTTC
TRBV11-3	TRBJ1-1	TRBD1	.	CASSLGPQGDTEAFF	TGTGCCAGCAGCTTAGGCCCCCAGGGGGACACTGAAGCTTTCTTT
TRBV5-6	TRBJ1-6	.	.	CASSLAVGRGNSPLHF	TGTGCCAGCAGCTTGGCCGTCGGTAGGGGAAATTCACCCCTCCACTTT
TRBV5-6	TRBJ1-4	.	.	CASSSQTGDEKLFF	TGTGCCAGCAGCTCCCAGACAGGAGATGAAAAACTGTTTTTT
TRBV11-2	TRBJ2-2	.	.	CASSLGAGSFGELFF	TGTGCCAGCAGCTTGGGGGCAGGGAGTTTCGGGGAGCTGTTTTTT
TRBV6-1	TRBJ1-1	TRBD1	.	CASKPQDRGSTEAFF	TGTGCCAGCAAACCTCAGGACAGGGGGAGTACTGAAGCTTTCTTC
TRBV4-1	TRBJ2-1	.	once	CASSQAPTRRLVEQFF	TGCGCCAGCAGCCAAGCCCCAACCAGGCGACTGGTGGAGCAGTTCTTC
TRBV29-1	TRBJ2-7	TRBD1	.	CSVAVGGPYEQYF	TGCAGCGTCGCCGTAGGGGGCCCCTACGAGCAGTACTTC
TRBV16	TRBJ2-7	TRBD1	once	CASSQGGTGGPYEQYF	TGTGCCAGCAGCCAGGGTGGGACAGGGGGCCCGTACGAGCAGTACTTC
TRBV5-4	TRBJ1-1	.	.	CASRLGVTRGTEAFF	TGTGCCAGCAGACTGGGGGTGACCCGGGGCACTGAAGCTTTCTTT
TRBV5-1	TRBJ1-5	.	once	CASSLQVEQPQHF	TGCGCCAGCAGCTTGCAGGTCGAGCAGCCCCAGCATTTT
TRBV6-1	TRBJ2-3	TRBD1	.	CASSDGQGRTDTQYF	TGTGCCAGCAGTGACGGACAGGGGAGGACAGATACGCAGTATTTT
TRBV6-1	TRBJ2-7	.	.	CASRASSYEQYF	TGTGCCAGCAGGGCCAGCTCCTACGAGCAGTACTTC
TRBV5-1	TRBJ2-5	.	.	CASSLWTTQETQYF	TGCGCCAGCAGCTTGTGGACAACCCAAGAGACCCAGTACTTC
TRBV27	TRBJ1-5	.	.	CAKLVRVTGRSSNQPQHF	TGTGCCAAGCTCGTTAGGGTTACAGGACGGTCAAGCAATCAGCCCCAGCATTTT
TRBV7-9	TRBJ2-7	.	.	CASSPLAVQGEQYF	TGTGCCAGCAGCCCCTTGGCGGTCCAGGGAGAGCAGTACTTC
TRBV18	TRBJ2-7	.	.	CASSSGRTLYEQYF	TGTGCCAGCTCGTCGGGACGGACCCTCTACGAGCAGTACTTC
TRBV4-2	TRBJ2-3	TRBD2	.	CASSQETSGIDTQYF	TGTGCCAGCAGCCAAGAGACTAGCGGGATAGATACGCAGTATTTT
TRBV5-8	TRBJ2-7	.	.	CASSSRRKVHEQYF	TGTGCCAGCAGCTCCCGCAGGAAGGTCCACGAGCAGTACTTC
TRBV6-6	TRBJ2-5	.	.	CASRITGRPGETQYF	TGTGCCAGCAGAATTACAGGGAGGCCAGGGGAGACCCAGTACTTC
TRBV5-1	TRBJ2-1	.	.	CASSSQPGSLNNEQFF	TGCGCCAGCAGCTCACAACCGGGGAGCCTTAACAATGAGCAGTTCTTC
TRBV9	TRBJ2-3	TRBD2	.	CASSGSGGRTHTDTQYF	TGTGCCAGCAGCGGAAGCGGGGGCCGGACCCACACAGATACGCAGTATTTT
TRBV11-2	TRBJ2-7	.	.	CASSQDGGKSSYEQYF	TGTGCCAGCAGCCAGGACGGGGGCAAAAGCTCCTACGAGCAGTACTTC
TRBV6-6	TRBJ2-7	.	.	CASRRGGEQYF	TGTGCCAGCAGGAGGGGCGGCGAGCAGTACTTC
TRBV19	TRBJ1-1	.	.	CASSGSMRTEAFF	TGTGCCAGTAGTGGAAGTATGAGGACTGAAGCTTTCTTT
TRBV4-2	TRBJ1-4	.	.	CASSQDVVARFDEKLFF	TGTGCCAGCAGCCAAGATGTTGTGGCACGGTTCGATGAAAAACTGTTTTTT
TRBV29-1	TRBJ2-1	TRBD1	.	CSVDRGHFDEQFF	TGCAGCGTTGACAGGGGGCATTTTGATGAGCAGTTCTTC
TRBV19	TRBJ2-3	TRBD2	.	CASSIDKGRGGIADTQYF	TGTGCCAGTAGTATAGATAAGGGGCGGGGGGGCATCGCAGATACGCAGTATTTT
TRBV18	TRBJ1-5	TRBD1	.	CASSPDREQPQHF	TGTGCCAGCTCACCGGACAGGGAACAGCCCCAGCATTTT
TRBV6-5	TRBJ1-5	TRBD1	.	CASSSDRGHNQPQHF	TGTGCCAGCAGCTCCGACAGGGGGCACAATCAGCCCCAGCATTTT
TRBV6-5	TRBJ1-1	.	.	CASSEAKGVAFF	TGTGCCAGCAGTGAAGCTAAAGGGGTAGCTTTCTTT
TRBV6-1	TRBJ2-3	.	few	CASTRGGTDTQYF	TGTGCCAGCACCAGGGGGGGCACAGATACGCAGTATTTT
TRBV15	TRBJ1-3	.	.	CATSRDGGTGNTIYF	TGTGCCACCAGCAGAGACGGAGGAACTGGAAACACCATATATTTT
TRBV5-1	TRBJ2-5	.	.	CASSLGVKETQYF	TGCGCCAGCAGCTTGGGCGTTAAAGAGACCCAGTACTTC